The 3 T cell receptor beta chains listed next were all sequenced from one sample in a study of T cells after yellow fever vaccination. A single record per CDR3 protein comes from TCRdb applying MiXCR to the 5' RACE reads. The data hold 500,000 to 650,000 distinct CDR3 sequences, with more than 9% observed a single time. Sample: PBMCs, taken on the day of the yellow fever booster vaccination. These receptors all stem from a man aged 25 to 45 who received the YFV17D yellow fever vaccine.

This chain uses TRBV6-6 with TRBJ2-3; TRBD1 might be the D (6 bases). V lost 6 bases to trimming and J lost 5 bases, with 12 bases between them. In germline, CDR1 is MNHNY, CDR2 SVGAGI (reference sequence). The CDR3 length is 13 residues. The CDR3 DNA is TGTGCCAGCAGCCCTCAGGGGTTAGATACGCAGTATTTT. Its protein product is CASSPQGLDTQYF.

This clonotype was found a few times. The V call is TRBV6-1, the J call TRBJ2-5; D might be TRBD2 (6 bases). CDR1 and CDR2 (germline): MNHNS, SASEGT. Trimming removed 8 bases from V and 2 bases from J, with 18 bases in between. The CDR3 spans 15 residues. This chain's CDR3 is CASVGRGTKQETQYF. The CDR3 DNA sequence: TGTGCCAGCGTGGGACGGGGGACGAAACAAGAGACCCAGTACTTC.

The genes are TRBV7-2 and TRBJ2-7; D might be TRBD1 or TRBD2, each matching 5 bases. The CDR3 runs 16 residues. V lost 4 bases, J lost 3 bases, and 19 bases lay in between. Germline V gives CDR1 SGHTA, CDR2 FQGNSA. The CDR3 region has the DNA TGTGCCAGCAGCTACACCGGGACGATTCATATCTACGAGCAGTACTTC. Residues: CASSYTGTIHIYEQYF.